This T cell receptor beta chain was recovered during a study of early T cells in non-severe SARS-CoV-2 infection (dated by TCRdb to about 2021). Background on the whole study: TCR sequencing used bulk RNA from unsorted whole blood, so alpha and beta chains could not be paired. Overall study outcomes, separate from this receptor: Matching against VDJdb was skewed toward anti-spike CD8 responses, likely underestimated virus-specific expansions, and missed private and CD4 specificities.

The library was generated by 5' RACE. The listed sequencing device is NextSeq 500. The TCR library protocol attached unique molecular identifiers to individual cDNA molecules to correct for sequencing error and PCR bias. Both TCR alpha and beta chains were sequenced, and tight co-correlation was observed between alpha and beta sequence abundances in each sample. The study's own analysis went as follows. V gene, J gene and CDR3 annotation of TCR sequences was performed with Decombinator V4. TCRs were defined as expanded if a significant change between any two time points was detected under a Poisson model with p below 0.0001. TCR abundances were normalised to the total number of TCRs sequenced per sample and were expressed as counts per million. TRAV1-2 paired with TRAJ12, TRAJ20 or TRAJ33 defined MAIT TCRs, while TRAV10 paired with TRAJ18 defined iNKT TCRs. VDJdb, accessed 1 November 2021, was searched for CMV, EBV and SARS-CoV-2 annotated TCRs, with TCRs annotated for multiple antigens excluded. Using fastp trimming at Q25 and MiXCR clonotype assembly, TCRdb reanalyzed the public sequencing data and kept in-frame beta chains. CDR3 protein duplicates are merged, each entry listing the most common genes and DNA. V and J calls and clone size were set by TCRdb, not the authors. The sample table records about 48,000 distinct CDR3 sequences; about 7.8% of these occur just once. The top ten hold 5.8% of the sample.

The study was a case-control design nested within a healthcare worker cohort in London, UK, with weekly nasopharyngeal swab PCR tests and blood sampling. Healthcare workers were enrolled in the week of the UK lockdown, from 23 to 31 March 2020, and were followed every week for up to roughly 16 weeks. Ten or more counts support this clonotype. The antigen it binds to is not known. It has no much larger one-base neighbor in the sample; base qualities were not kept. From its cysteine to its phenylalanine, the CDR3 spans 13 amino acids. The sequence is cut down to CDR3 DNA, 39 bases in frame from base 1. From a lookup of the germline V gene, CDR1 and CDR2 are SQVTM and ANQGSEA. The junction carries 8 bases between V and J, which are trimmed by 6 bases and 0 bases respectively.

Sample: whole blood. The source is an adult who was a healthcare worker with PCR-confirmed SARS-CoV-2 infection or an uninfected control (not recorded which). The receptor chain draws on TRBV29-1 and TRBJ1-4; no D segment can be confidently identified. The CDR3 region: CSVVEPTNEKLFF. The base sequence is TGCAGCGTCGTTGAGCCAACTAATGAAAAACTGTTTTTT.